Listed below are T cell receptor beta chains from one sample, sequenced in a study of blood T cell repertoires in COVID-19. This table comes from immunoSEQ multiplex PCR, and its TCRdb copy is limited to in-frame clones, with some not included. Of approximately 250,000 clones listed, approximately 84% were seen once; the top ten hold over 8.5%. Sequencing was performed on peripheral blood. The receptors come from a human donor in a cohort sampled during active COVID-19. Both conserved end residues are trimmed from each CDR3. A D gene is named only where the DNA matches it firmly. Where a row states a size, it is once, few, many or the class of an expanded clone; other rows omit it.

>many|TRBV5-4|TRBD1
ASSPRQGPYGYT
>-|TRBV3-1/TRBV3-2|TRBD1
ASSQGGTDYNEQY
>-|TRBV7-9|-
ASSLIREQY
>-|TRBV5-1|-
ASSLGAWSYEQY
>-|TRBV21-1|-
ASSLGDRGQDNEQF
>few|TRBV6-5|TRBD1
ATRWGQTNYGYT
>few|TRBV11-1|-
ASSRTAVVHEQY
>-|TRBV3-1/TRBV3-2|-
ASSQGTQVRMF
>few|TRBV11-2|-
ASSFPQGRLNYGYT
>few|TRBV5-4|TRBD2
ASSAGLAGGHNEQF
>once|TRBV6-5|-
ASSFSGANVLT
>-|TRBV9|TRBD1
ASSSHGTVYNEQF
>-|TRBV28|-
ASSGPGTRNEQF
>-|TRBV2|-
ASRVQGSGPQH
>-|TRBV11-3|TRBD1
ASSLGQGGNTEAF
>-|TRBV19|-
ASSILTGPGYEQY
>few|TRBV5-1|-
ASSFNYEQY
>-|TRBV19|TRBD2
ASSGTSGGWETQY
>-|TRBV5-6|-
ASRPGLPTYNEQF
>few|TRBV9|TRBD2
ASSAGLAVNSGANVLT
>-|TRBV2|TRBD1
ASKALTGPYNEQF
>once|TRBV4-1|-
ASSQASLYREEKLF
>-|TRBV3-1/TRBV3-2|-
ASSQVLRGGLREQY
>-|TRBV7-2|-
ASSQSPPGPNEKLF
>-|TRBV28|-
ASSLSWAREAEQY